The 12 T cell receptor beta chains below come from one sample, sequenced in a study of T cell responses to AZD1222 COVID-19 vaccine. Sequencing was performed with immunoSEQ multiplex PCR; in TCRdb, only in-frame clones are kept and a portion is missing. The sample has 110,000 to 150,000 clones; 85% to 95% are singletons. Sequences were derived from peripheral blood, sampled after recovery from COVID-19. These receptors were taken from an adult who had recovered from COVID-19.

V and J are TRBV28 and TRBJ1-5; 7 nucleotides agree with TRBD1. The J segment lost 7 bases and the V segment lost 5 bases, leaving 14 bases of the junction unmatched. CDR3 length equals 16 residues. CDR1 is MDHEN and CDR2 is SYDVKM in the germline V gene. The CDR3 region is CASSLQGGGRYQPQHF. DNA for the CDR3: TGTGCCAGCAGTCTTCAGGGAGGGGGCCGCTACCAGCCCCAGCATTTT. The variable domain in full, completed from reference TRBV28 and TRBJ1-5, reads DVKVTQSSRYLVKRTGEKVFLECVQDMDHENMFWYRQDPGLGLRLIYFSYDVKMKEKGDIPEGYSVSREKKERFSLILESASTNQTSMYLCASSLQGGGRYQPQHFGDGTRLSIL.

The CDR3 nucleotides read TGTGCCATCAGTGACGTTAACCGGGACAGGGGATACTATGGCTACACCTTC. Protein sequence: CAISDVNRDRGYYGYTF. The chain joins TRBV10-3 to TRBJ1-2, with 10 bases aligning to TRBD1. V lost 3 bases, J lost 3 bases, and 10 bases stayed unmatched. Germline loops: CDR1 ENHRY, CDR2 SYGVKD. The CDR3 spans 17 residues.

The rearrangement uses TRBV6-5 and TRBJ2-7, with 10 bases aligning to TRBD2. This CDR3 contains 14 residues. Germline V gene sequence: CDR1 MNHEY, CDR2 SVGAGI. V lost 6 bases to trimming and J lost 2 bases; unmatched junction nucleotides: 4. In DNA, the CDR3 is TGTGCCAGCAGACGACTAGCGGGTACCTACGAGCAGTACTTC. It yields the protein CASRRLAGTYEQYF.

The V gene is TRBV5-1, the J gene TRBJ2-1; TRBD2 matches 11 bases. Germline trimming cut 3 bases from V and 5 bases from J; bases unmatched to any gene: 7. This CDR3 comprises 16 residues. Germline CDR1 and CDR2: SGHRS and YFSETQ. CDR3 sequence reads: CASSSHMTSGDNEQFF. CDR3 sequence (DNA): TGCGCCAGCAGCTCCCACATGACTAGCGGGGACAATGAGCAGTTCTTC.

This clone appeared a single time. The gene calls are TRBV27 and TRBJ1-5; D uncertain. This CDR3 region has 13 residues. The V gene lost 3 bases and the J gene lost 5 bases, with 8 bases spanning the gap. From germline, CDR1 is MNHEY and CDR2 SMNVEV (reference sequence). The DNA of the CDR3 is TGTGCCAGCAGTTTGAACCGGGATCAGCCCCAGCATTTT. Amino acid sequence: CASSLNRDQPQHF.

The V gene is TRBV5-6, the J gene TRBJ2-7, with D perhaps matching TRBD2 (5 bases). This CDR3 spans 15 amino acids. Germline V gene sequence: CDR1 SGHDT, CDR2 YYEEEE. Trimming took 3 bases from V and 4 from J, leaving 17 bases between them. In DNA form, the CDR3 reads TGTGCCAGCAGCTCACCGGTCTGGGCGGGTTACGAGCAGTACTTC. It encodes CASSSPVWAGYEQYF.

The rearrangement joins TRBV4-1 to TRBJ2-1; TRBD1 agrees at 9 bases. Trimming took 1 base from V and 6 from J; bases not matched to a gene: 10. CDR1 MGHRA and CDR2 YSYEKL come from the germline V gene. CDR3 length: 17 residues. The CDR3 reads CASSQGPGTGIRNEQFF. The CDR3 coding sequence is TGCGCCAGCAGCCAAGGGCCCGGGACAGGGATCCGCAATGAGCAGTTCTTC.

The chain joins TRBV5-1 to TRBJ1-1; D not certain. The ends were cut back, 2 bases at V and 1 base at J, with 9 bases in the middle. Germline-derived CDR1 and CDR2 are SGHRS and YFSETQ. The CDR3 contains 14 residues. The CDR3 loop is CASSLIERNTEAFF. The CDR3 DNA reads as TGCGCCAGCAGCTTAATTGAACGGAACACTGAAGCTTTCTTT.

The chain recombines TRBV6-5 with TRBJ1-2; D is undetermined. Germline values: CDR1 MNHEY, CDR2 SVGAGI. This CDR3 spans 13 amino acids. Trimming cost V 6 bases and J 2 bases, with 10 bases left between them. CDR3 amino acids: CASRPHLNYGYTF. The CDR3 coding sequence is TGTGCCAGCAGGCCACACCTGAACTATGGCTACACCTTC.

In its sample, this clone was seen a few times. The chain is built from TRBV4-1 and TRBJ2-7; no firm D call. V lost 2 bases and J lost 6, with 14 bases in between. Germline CDR1 MGHRA, CDR2 YSYEKL. The CDR3 spans 14 residues. CDR3 amino acids: CASSQTETSGEQYF. As DNA, the CDR3 is TGCGCCAGCAGCCAAACGGAGACCTCAGGCGAGCAGTACTTC.

This chain connects TRBV29-1 to TRBJ2-3; D might be TRBD2 (5 bases). Trimming stripped 8 bases from V and 0 bases from J, with 12 bases between. The CDR3 consists of 13 residues. Per the germline V gene, CDR1 is SQVTM and CDR2 is ANQGSEA. In DNA, the CDR3 is TGCAGCTCGATGACTACCAGCACAGATACGCAGTATTTT. Protein: CSSMTTSTDTQYF.

The V gene is TRBV27, the J gene TRBJ2-4; the D gene could be TRBD1 or TRBD2 (5 bases each). The length of the CDR3 is 16 residues. Germline V gene data show CDR1 as MNHEY and CDR2 as SMNVEV (reference sequence). The V gene lost 1 base and the J gene lost 0 bases, with 10 bases spanning the gap. The CDR3: CASSLLTGTAKNIQYF. CDR3 bases: TGTGCCAGCAGTTTATTAACTGGGACAGCCAAAAACATTCAGTACTTC.